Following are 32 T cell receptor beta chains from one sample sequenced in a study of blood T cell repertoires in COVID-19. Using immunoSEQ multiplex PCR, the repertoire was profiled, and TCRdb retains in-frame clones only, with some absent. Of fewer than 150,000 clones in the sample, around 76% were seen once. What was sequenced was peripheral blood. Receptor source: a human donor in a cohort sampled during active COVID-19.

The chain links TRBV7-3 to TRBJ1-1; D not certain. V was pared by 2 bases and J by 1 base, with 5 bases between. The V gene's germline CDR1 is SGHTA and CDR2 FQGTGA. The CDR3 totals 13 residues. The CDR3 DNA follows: TGTGCCAGCAGCTTATCAGGGAACACTGAAGCTTTCTTT. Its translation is CASSLSGNTEAFF.

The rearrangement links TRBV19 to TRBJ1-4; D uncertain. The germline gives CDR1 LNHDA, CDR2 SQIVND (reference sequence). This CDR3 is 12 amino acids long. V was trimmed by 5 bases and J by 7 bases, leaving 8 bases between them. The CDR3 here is CASSLPGEKLFF. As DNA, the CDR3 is TGTGCCAGTAGTCTGCCGGGTGAAAAACTGTTTTTT.

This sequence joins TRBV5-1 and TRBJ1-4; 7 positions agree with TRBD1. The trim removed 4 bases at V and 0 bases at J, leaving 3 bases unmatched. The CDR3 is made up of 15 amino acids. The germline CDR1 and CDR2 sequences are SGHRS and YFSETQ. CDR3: CASSQGVSTNEKLFF. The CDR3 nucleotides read TGCGCCAGCAGCCAGGGGGTTTCAACTAATGAAAAACTGTTTTTT.

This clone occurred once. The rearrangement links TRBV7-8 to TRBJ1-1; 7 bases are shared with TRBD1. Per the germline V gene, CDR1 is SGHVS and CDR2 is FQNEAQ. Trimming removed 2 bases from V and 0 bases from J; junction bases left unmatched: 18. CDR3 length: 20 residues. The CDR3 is CASSLRRGITGAQMNTEAFF. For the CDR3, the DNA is TGTGCCAGCAGCTTACGACGGGGGATTACAGGGGCGCAAATGAACACTGAAGCTTTCTTT.

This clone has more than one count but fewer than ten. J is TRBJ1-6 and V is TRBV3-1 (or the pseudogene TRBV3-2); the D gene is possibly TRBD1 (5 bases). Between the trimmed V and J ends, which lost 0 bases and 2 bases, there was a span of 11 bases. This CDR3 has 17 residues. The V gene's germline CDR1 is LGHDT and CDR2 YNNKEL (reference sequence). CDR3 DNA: TGTGCCAGCAGCCAAGAACGGGGGTTACCCTATAATTCACCCCTCCACTTT. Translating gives CASSQERGLPYNSPLHF.

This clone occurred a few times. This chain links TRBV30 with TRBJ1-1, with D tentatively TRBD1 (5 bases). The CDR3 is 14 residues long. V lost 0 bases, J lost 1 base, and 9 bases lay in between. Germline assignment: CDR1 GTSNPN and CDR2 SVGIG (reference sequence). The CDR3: CAWSVYTGNTEAFF. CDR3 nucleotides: TGTGCCTGGAGTGTATACACAGGGAACACTGAAGCTTTCTTT.

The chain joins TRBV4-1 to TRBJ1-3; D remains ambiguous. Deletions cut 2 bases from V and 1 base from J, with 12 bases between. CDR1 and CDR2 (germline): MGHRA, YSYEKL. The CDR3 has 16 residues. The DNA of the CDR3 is TGCGCCAGCAGCCAACGCGAGGGTGGTTCTGGAAACACCATATATTTT. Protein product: CASSQREGGSGNTIYF.

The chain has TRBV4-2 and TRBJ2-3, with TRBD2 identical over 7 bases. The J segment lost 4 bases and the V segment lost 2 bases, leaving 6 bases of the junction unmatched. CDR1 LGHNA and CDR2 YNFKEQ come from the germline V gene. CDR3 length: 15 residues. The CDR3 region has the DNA TGTGCCAGCAGCCAAAGGAGCGGGGAGTCAGATACGCAGTATTTT. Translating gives CASSQRSGESDTQYF.

CDR3 coding DNA: TGTGCCAGCAGCAAAGCCCGGGACAGGGGAAGTACTGAAGCTTTCTTT. Amino acid sequence: CASSKARDRGSTEAFF. This rearrangement joins TRBV21-1 to TRBJ1-1; the table's TRBD1 call for D was not verified on the DNA. TRBV21-1 is shown as a pseudogene. This CDR3 contains 16 residues.

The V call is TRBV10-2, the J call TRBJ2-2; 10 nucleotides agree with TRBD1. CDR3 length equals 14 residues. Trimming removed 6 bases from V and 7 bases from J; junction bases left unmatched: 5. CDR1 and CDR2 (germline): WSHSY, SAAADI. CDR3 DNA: TGCGCCAGCAGCGCCGGGACAGGGGACGGGGAGCTGTTTTTT. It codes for CASSAGTGDGELFF.

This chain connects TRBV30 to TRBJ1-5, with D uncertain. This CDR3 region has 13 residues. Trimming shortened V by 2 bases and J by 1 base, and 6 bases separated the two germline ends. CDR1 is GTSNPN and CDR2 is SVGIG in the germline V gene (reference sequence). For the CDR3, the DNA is TGTGCCTGGAGTAGCGGCAGCAATCAGCCCCAGCATTTT. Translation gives CAWSSGSNQPQHF.

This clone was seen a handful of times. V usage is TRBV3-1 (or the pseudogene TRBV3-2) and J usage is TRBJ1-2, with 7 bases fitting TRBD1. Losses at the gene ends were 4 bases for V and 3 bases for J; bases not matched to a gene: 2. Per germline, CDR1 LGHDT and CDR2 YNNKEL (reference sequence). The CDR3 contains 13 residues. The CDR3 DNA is TGTGCCAGCAGCCCCGACAGGGACTATGGCTACACCTTC. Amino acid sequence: CASSPDRDYGYTF.

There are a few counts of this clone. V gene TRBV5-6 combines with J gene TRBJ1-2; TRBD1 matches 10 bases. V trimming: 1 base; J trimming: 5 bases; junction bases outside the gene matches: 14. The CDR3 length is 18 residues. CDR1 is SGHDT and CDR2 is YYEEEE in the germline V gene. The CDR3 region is CASSLLGTGAREIYGYTF. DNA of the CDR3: TGTGCCAGCAGCTTGTTGGGGACAGGGGCGCGGGAAATTTATGGCTACACCTTC.

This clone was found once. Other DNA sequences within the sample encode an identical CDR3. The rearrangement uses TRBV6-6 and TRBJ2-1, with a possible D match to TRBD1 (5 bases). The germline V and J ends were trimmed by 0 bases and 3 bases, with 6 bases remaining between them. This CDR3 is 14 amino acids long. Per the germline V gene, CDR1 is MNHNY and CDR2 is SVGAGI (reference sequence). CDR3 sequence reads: CASSYSRVYNEQFF. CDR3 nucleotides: TGTGCCAGCAGTTACTCCAGGGTCTACAATGAGCAGTTCTTC.

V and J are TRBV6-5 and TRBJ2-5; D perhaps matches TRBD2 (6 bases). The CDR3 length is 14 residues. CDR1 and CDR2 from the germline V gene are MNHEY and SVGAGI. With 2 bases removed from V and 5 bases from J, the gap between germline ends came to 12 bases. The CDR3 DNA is TGTGCCAGCAGTTACGTCGGCGGAGGGGAGACCCAGTACTTC. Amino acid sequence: CASSYVGGGETQYF.

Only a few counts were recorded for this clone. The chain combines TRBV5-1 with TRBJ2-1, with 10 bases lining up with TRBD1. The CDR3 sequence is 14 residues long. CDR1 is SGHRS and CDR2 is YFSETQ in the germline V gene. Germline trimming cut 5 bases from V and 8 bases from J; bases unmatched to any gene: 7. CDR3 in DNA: TGCGCCAGCAGAAGGACAGGGGGAGTGGATGAGCAGTTCTTC. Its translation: CASRRTGGVDEQFF.

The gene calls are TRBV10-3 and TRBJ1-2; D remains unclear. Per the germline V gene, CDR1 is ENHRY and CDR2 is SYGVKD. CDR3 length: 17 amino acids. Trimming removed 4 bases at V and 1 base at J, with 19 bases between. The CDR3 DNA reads TGTGCCATCAGTGGGGTATCAGGAATTAAAAATAACTATGGCTACACCTTC. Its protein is CAISGVSGIKNNYGYTF.

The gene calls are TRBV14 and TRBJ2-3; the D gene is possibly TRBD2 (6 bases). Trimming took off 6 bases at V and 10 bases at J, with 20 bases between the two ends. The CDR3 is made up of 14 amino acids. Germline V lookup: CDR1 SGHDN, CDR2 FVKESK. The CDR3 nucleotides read TGTGCCAGCAGTCGGGAGCCGCGCTTGAACGCGCAGTATTTT. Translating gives CASSREPRLNAQYF. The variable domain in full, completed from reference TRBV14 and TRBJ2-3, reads EAGVTQFPSHSVIEKGQTVTLRCDPISGHDNLYWYRRVMGKEIKFLLHFVKESKQDESGMPNNRFLAERTGGTYSTLKVQPAELEDSGVYFCASSREPRLNAQYFGPGTRLTVL.

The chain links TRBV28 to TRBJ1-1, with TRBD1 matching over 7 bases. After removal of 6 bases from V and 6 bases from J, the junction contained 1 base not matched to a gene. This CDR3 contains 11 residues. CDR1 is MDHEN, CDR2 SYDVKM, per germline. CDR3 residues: CASSRGAEAFF. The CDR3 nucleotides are TGTGCCAGCAGCAGGGGGGCTGAAGCTTTCTTT.

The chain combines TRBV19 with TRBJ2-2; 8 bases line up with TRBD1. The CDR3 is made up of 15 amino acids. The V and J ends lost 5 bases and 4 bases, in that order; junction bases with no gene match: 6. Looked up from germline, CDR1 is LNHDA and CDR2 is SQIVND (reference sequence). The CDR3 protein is CASSPDRVGTGELFF. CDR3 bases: TGTGCCAGTAGTCCGGACAGGGTGGGCACCGGGGAGCTGTTTTTT. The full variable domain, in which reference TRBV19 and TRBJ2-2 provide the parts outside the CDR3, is DGGITQSPKYLFRKEGQNVTLSCEQNLNHDAMYWYRQDPGQGLRLIYYSQIVNDFQKGDIAEGYSVSREKKESFPLTVTSAQKNPTAFYLCASSPDRVGTGELFFGEGSRLTVL.

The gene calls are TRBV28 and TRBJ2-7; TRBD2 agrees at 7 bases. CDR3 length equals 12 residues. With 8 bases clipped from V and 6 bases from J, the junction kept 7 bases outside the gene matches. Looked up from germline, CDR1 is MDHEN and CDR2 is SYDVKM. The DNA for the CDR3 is TGTGCCAGCTGGGGGGGTTGGGGCGAGCAGTACTTC. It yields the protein CASWGGWGEQYF.

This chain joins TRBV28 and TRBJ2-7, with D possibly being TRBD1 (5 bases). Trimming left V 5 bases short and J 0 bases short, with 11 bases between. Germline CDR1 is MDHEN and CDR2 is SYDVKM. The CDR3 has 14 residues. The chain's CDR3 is CASSIGVLSYEQYF. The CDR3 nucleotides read TGTGCCAGCAGTATAGGGGTTCTCTCCTACGAGCAGTACTTC.

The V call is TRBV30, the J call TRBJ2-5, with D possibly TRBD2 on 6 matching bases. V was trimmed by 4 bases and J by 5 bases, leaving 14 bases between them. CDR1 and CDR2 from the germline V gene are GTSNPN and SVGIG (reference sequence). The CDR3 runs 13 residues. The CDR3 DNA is TGTGCCTGGAAGGTGGCTGGGGGGGAGACCCAGTACTTC. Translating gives CAWKVAGGETQYF. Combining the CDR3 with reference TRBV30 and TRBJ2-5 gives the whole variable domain SQTIHQWPATLVQPVGSPLSLECTVEGTSNPNLYWYRQAAGRGLQLLFYSVGIGQISSEVPQNLSASRPQDRQFILSSKKLLLSDSGFYLCAWKVAGGETQYFGPGTRLLVL.

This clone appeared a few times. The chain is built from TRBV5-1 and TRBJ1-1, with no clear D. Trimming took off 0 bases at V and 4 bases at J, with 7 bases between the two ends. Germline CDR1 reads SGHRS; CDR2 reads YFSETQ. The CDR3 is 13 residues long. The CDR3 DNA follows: TGCGCCAGCAGCTTGGACGGGATCACTGAAGCTTTCTTT. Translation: CASSLDGITEAFF.

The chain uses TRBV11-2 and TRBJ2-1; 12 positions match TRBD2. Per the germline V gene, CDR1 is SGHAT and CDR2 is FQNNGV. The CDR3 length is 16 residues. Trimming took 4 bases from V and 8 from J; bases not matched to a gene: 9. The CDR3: CASSSSGGALIHEQFF. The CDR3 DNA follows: TGTGCCAGCAGCTCTAGCGGGGGGGCGTTAATCCATGAGCAGTTCTTC.

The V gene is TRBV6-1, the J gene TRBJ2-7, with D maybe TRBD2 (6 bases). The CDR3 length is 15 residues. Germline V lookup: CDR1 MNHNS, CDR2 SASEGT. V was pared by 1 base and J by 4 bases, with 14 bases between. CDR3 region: CASSEGVGGMYEQYF. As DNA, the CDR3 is TGTGCCAGCAGTGAAGGGGTGGGGGGAATGTACGAGCAGTACTTC.

CDR3 amino acids: CASRQPGGANTEAFF. As DNA, the CDR3 is TGTGCCAGTAGACAACCAGGGGGCGCGAACACTGAAGCTTTCTTT. V gene TRBV19 combines with J gene TRBJ1-1, with 8 bases lining up with TRBD1. The CDR3 spans 15 residues. From germline, CDR1 is LNHDA and CDR2 SQIVND (reference sequence). J was trimmed by 1 base and V by 6 bases; bases with no gene match: 7.

The CDR3 sequence is CASSGATVYSNQPQHF. CDR3 DNA sequence: TGTGCCAGCAGCGGCGCGACAGTATATAGCAATCAGCCCCAGCATTTT. The chain recombines TRBV6-2 or TRBV6-3 with TRBJ1-5; tentative D call: TRBD1 (5 bases). Per germline, CDR1 MNHEY and CDR2 SVGEGT. This CDR3 spans 16 amino acids. Trimming cost V 6 bases and J 0 bases, with 15 bases left between them.

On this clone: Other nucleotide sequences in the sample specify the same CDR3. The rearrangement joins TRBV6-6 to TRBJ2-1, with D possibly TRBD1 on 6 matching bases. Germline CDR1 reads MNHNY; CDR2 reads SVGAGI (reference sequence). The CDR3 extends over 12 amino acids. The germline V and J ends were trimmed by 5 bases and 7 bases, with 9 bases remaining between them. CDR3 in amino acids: CASSGGGNEQFF. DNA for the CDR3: TGTGCCAGCAGTGGGGGCGGAAATGAGCAGTTCTTC.

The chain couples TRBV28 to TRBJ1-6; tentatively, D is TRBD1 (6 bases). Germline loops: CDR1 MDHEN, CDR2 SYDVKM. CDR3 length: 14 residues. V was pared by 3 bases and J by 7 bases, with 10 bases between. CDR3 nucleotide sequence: TGTGCCAGCAGTTTCGGTCAGGGGAATTCACCCCTCCACTTT. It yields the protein CASSFGQGNSPLHF.

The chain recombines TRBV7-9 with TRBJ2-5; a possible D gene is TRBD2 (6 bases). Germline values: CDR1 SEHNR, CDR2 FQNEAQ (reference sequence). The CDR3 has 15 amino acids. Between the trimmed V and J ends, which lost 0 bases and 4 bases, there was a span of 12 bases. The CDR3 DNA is TGTGCCAGCAGCTTAGCGGGAGGTTCCCTAGAGACCCAGTACTTC. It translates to CASSLAGGSLETQYF.

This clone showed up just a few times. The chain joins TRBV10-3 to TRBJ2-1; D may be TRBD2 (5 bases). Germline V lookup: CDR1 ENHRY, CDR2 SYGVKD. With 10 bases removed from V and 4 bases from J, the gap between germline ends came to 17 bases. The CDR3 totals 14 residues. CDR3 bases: TGTGCCACATGCCCGAGGGATCAGTACAATGAGCAGTTCTTC. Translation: CATCPRDQYNEQFF.